Listed below are T cell receptor beta chains from one sample, sequenced in a study of T cells in Graves' hyperthyroidism and ophthalmopathy. TCRdb reprocessed the multiplex PCR reads via MiXCR and lists one record per CDR3 protein. The table shows some 550,000 distinct CDR3 sequences, with about 16% occurring only once. Sequencing was done on a sample of blood. Receptor source: a woman between 40 and 50 years old with Graves' ophthalmopathy. Both conserved end residues are part of each CDR3. The D gene is left open where the match is weak. Where a row states a size, it is once, few, many or the class of an expanded clone; other rows omit it.

v_call	clone_size	d_call	j_call	cdr3_aa	cdr3_nt
TRBV6-1	.	.	TRBJ1-2	CASSEKGVLYGYTF	TGTGCCAGCAGTGAGAAGGGGGTTCTCTATGGCTACACCTTC
TRBV11-3	many	TRBD2	TRBJ2-3	CASSSTGTSEDTQYF	TGTGCCAGCAGCTCCACCGGGACTAGCGAAGATACGCAGTATTTT
TRBV5-1	.	.	TRBJ2-7	CASSSSAYEQYF	TGCGCCAGCAGCTCCTCGGCATACGAGCAGTACTTC
TRBV2	few	TRBD2	TRBJ2-1	CASSPPGTSGGSSYNEQFF	TGTGCCAGCTCACCACCTGGGACTAGCGGGGGGAGCTCCTACAATGAGCAGTTCTTC
TRBV5-1	many	.	TRBJ2-3	CASSLVGGLADTQYF	TGCGCCAGCAGCTTGGTGGGGGGCCTAGCAGATACGCAGTATTTT
TRBV6-1	many	.	TRBJ1-1	CASKGGYDTEAFF	TGTGCCAGCAAGGGGGGTTACGACACTGAAGCTTTCTTT
TRBV9	few	.	TRBJ1-5	CASSAVGNQPQHF	TGTGCCAGCAGTGCTGTCGGCAATCAGCCCCAGCATTTT
TRBV5-1	many	TRBD1	TRBJ1-1	CASSSYRFGTGGSGTEAFF	TGCGCCAGCAGCTCGTACCGTTTCGGGACAGGGGGCTCGGGCACTGAAGCTTTCTTT
TRBV30	few	.	TRBJ2-2	CATPAVENTGELFF	TGTGCCACCCCAGCGGTAGAGAACACCGGGGAGCTGTTTTTT
TRBV4-2	.	TRBD2	TRBJ2-7	CASSQVSLTSAEQYF	TGTGCCAGCAGCCAAGTCTCGTTGACTAGCGCCGAGCAGTACTTC
TRBV28	.	TRBD1	TRBJ2-1	CASSLYRGEDEQFF	TGTGCCAGCAGTCTCTACAGGGGGGAGGATGAGCAGTTCTTC
TRBV20-1	many	TRBD2	TRBJ2-5	CSALAGGRSSETQYF	TGCAGTGCATTAGCGGGGGGGCGCTCCTCCGAGACCCAGTACTTC
TRBV27	many	.	TRBJ1-1	CASSYRDGGMNTEAFF	TGTGCCAGCAGTTACCGGGACGGCGGGATGAACACTGAAGCTTTCTTT
TRBV7-2	.	TRBD2	TRBJ2-7	CASSHQAAGGSYEQYF	TGTGCCAGCAGCCATCAAGCGGCGGGGGGGTCCTACGAGCAGTACTTC
TRBV14	.	TRBD2	TRBJ2-3	CASSQALSGRRGTQYF	TGTGCCAGCAGCCAAGCCCTTAGCGGGAGACGGGGTACGCAGTATTTT
TRBV29-1	.	.	TRBJ2-6	CSVLAAGANVLTF	TGCAGCGTTTTGGCTGCTGGGGCCAACGTCCTGACTTTC
TRBV19	once	TRBD2	TRBJ2-1	CASSIGGAAGGYNEQFF	TGTGCCAGTAGTATAGGCGGGGCGGCGGGGGGTTACAATGAGCAGTTCTTC
TRBV5-1	few	.	TRBJ1-5	CASSFGGNRPQHF	TGCGCCAGCAGCTTTGGGGGGAATCGGCCCCAGCATTTT
TRBV12-3/TRBV12-4	few	.	TRBJ1-5	CASSLPGDSNQPQHF	TGTGCCAGCAGTTTACCAGGGGATAGCAATCAGCCCCAGCATTTT
TRBV5-8	.	.	TRBJ1-4	CASSSFGGTNEKLFF	TGTGCCAGCAGCTCCTTCGGGGGGACTAATGAAAAACTGTTTTTT
TRBV7-3	few	.	TRBJ2-4	CASSQRDTVAKNIQYF	TGTGCCAGCAGCCAAAGGGACACCGTAGCCAAAAACATTCAGTACTTC
TRBV20-1	many	TRBD1	TRBJ2-1	CSARTGAGGSYEQFF	TGCAGTGCTAGAACTGGGGCAGGGGGTTCGTATGAGCAGTTCTTC
TRBV19	.	TRBD1	TRBJ1-1	CASSIRGGMNTEAFF	TGTGCCAGTAGTATCAGGGGGGGGATGAACACTGAAGCTTTCTTT
TRBV28	many	.	TRBJ1-2	CASGQGTYGYTF	TGTGCCTCAGGGCAGGGGACCTATGGCTACACCTTC
TRBV7-7	many	.	TRBJ2-7	CASSLAQNYEQYF	TGTGCTAGCAGCCTCGCCCAGAACTACGAGCAGTACTTC
TRBV12-3/TRBV12-4	.	.	TRBJ2-5	CASSLEQAAQETQYF	TGTGCCAGCAGTTTAGAACAGGCCGCCCAAGAGACCCAGTACTTC
TRBV7-6	.	TRBD1	TRBJ1-1	CASARTGLDTEAFF	TGTGCCAGCGCCAGGACAGGGTTGGACACTGAAGCTTTCTTT
TRBV12-3/TRBV12-4	few	.	TRBJ1-6	CASSPSASSYNSPLHF	TGTGCCAGCAGCCCGTCGGCGAGCTCCTATAATTCACCCCTCCACTTT
TRBV20-1	many	TRBD2	TRBJ2-7	CSAPPRTSLEQYF	TGCAGTGCTCCACCCCGGACTAGCTTGGAGCAGTACTTC
TRBV2	many	TRBD1	TRBJ2-7	CASSGQGHEQYF	TGTGCCAGTAGTGGACAGGGCCACGAGCAGTACTTC
TRBV18	.	TRBD1	TRBJ2-3	CASSTPDRGRGVPYF	TGTGCCAGCTCAACTCCGGACAGGGGGCGTGGGGTCCCGTATTTT
TRBV20-1	few	.	TRBJ1-1	CSAIAGLITEAFF	TGCAGTGCTATTGCTGGGCTCATCACTGAAGCTTTCTTT
TRBV7-3	few	.	TRBJ2-3	CASSLRGSASTDTQYF	TGTGCCAGCAGCTTAAGGGGTTCCGCTAGCACAGATACGCAGTATTTT
TRBV29-1	few	TRBD1	TRBJ1-2	CSGQTQGAYGYTF	TGCAGCGGGCAAACACAGGGGGCCTATGGCTACACCTTC
TRBV12-3/TRBV12-4	few	.	TRBJ2-3	CASTLQTSDTQYF	TGTGCCAGCACCCTACAAACTTCAGATACGCAGTATTTT
TRBV11-2	many	.	TRBJ2-6	CASSQRTVSGANVLTF	TGTGCCAGCAGCCAACGGACAGTCTCTGGGGCCAACGTCCTGACTTTC
TRBV11-2	many	TRBD1	TRBJ2-7	CASSKPGTGYDEQYF	TGTGCCAGCAGCAAACCCGGGACAGGGTACGACGAGCAGTACTTC
TRBV18	few	.	TRBJ1-3	CASSPPGRGVGNTIYF	TGTGCCAGCTCACCTCCCGGACGGGGTGTAGGAAACACCATATATTTT
TRBV24-1	many	.	TRBJ2-2	CATSRTGQNTGELFF	TGTGCCACCAGTCGTACAGGGCAGAACACCGGGGAGCTGTTTTTT
TRBV7-3	many	.	TRBJ2-1	CASSLGTPVDEQFF	TGTGCCAGCAGCTTAGGGACCCCTGTCGATGAGCAGTTCTTC
TRBV6-1	once	.	TRBJ2-5	CASSRSGQGETQYF	TGTGCCAGCAGTCGCTCAGGGCAGGGAGAGACCCAGTACTTC
TRBV19	few	.	TRBJ1-1	CASIQGKLGLNTEAFF	TGTGCCAGTATCCAGGGGAAGTTGGGGTTGAACACTGAAGCTTTCTTT
TRBV7-9	few	.	TRBJ1-5	CASSSNREGNQPQHF	TGTGCCAGCAGCTCAAACAGGGAGGGCAATCAGCCCCAGCATTTT
TRBV7-9	.	.	TRBJ2-1	CASRSVTNEQFF	TGTGCCAGCAGATCCGTTACAAATGAGCAGTTCTTC
TRBV19	.	.	TRBJ1-4	CASGGPTEKLFF	TGTGCCAGTGGTGGGCCGACGGAAAAACTGTTTTTT
TRBV15	few	.	TRBJ2-1	CVTSRDLFAGSSSYNEQFF	TGTGTCACCAGCAGAGATCTCTTCGCGGGGTCCAGCTCCTACAATGAGCAGTTCTTC
TRBV29-1	many	TRBD1	TRBJ1-2	CSVLTGEAGYTF	TGCAGCGTTCTCACAGGGGAAGCTGGCTACACCTTC
TRBV5-8	few	.	TRBJ2-5	CASSLGPGKETQYF	TGTGCCAGCAGCCTGGGACCGGGAAAAGAGACCCAGTACTTC